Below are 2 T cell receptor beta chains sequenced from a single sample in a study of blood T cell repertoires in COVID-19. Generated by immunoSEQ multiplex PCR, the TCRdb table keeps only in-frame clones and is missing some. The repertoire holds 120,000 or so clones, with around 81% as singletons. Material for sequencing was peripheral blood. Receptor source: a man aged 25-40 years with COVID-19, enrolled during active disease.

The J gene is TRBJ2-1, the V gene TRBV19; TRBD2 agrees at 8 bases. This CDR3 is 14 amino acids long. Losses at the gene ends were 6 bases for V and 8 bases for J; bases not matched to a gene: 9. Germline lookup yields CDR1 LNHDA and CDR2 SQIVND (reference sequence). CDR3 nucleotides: TGTGCCAGTAGCCCTGCGGGGGGAAAAGATGAGCAGTTCTTC. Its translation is CASSPAGGKDEQFF.

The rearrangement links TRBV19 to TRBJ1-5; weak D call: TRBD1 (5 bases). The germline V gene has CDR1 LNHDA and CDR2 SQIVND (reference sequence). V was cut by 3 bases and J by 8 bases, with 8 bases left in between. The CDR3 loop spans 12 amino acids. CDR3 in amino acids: CASSIGGEPQHF. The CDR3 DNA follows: TGTGCCAGTAGTATCGGGGGAGAGCCCCAGCATTTT.